This T cell receptor (beta chain) is from a study of glioma-infiltrating T cells. Whole-study context: Dexamethasone exposure before glioma surgery was limited to six or fewer days. Sequencing aimed for about 4- to 11-fold coverage of about 940,000 peripheral T cells.

The CDR3 consists of 16 residues. Germline lookup yields CDR1 MNHNS and CDR2 SASEGT. A single count supports this clonotype. Germline is not matched at one junction end, which may reflect a read error. Amplification of TCR alpha and beta CDR3 regions from RNA used iRepertoire nested multiplex PCR. TCRdb re-called the multiplex PCR reads with MiXCR, one entry per CDR3 protein. The sample contains approximately 400,000 distinct CDR3 sequences, approximately 42% of which appear only once. The chain recombines TRBV6-1 with TRBJ2-3; TRBD2 matches 7 bases. This sequence originates from a human donor with low-grade glioma or glioblastoma, undergoing nonglioma brain surgery, or in good health (not recorded which). Sequenced sample: glioma tissue, nonneoplastic brain tissue, or PBMCs (not recorded which). CDR3 sequence reads: CAISEAGENPPDTQYF. In DNA, the CDR3 is TGTGCCATCAGTGAGGCGGGAGAGAATCCCCCAGATACGCAGTATTTT.